The 21 T cell receptor beta chains given below trace back to one sample, sequenced in a study of cytotoxic CD8 clonotypes in ibrutinib-treated CLL. TCRdb's table, derived via immunoSEQ multiplex PCR, lists solely in-frame clones and lacks some. Of some 98,000 clones in the sample, around 73% were seen once. The material was PBMCs, obtained after 12 months of ibrutinib treatment. These receptor sequences come from a human donor with chronic lymphocytic leukemia.

The chain employs TRBV7-9 and TRBJ2-2, with a weak D call TRBD1 (6 bases). V was clipped by 5 bases and J by 3 bases, with 10 bases between them. The V gene's germline CDR1 is SEHNR and CDR2 FQNEAQ (reference sequence). The CDR3 totals 14 residues. This CDR3 is CASSLKGDTGELFF. CDR3 sequence (DNA): TGTGCCAGCAGCCTTAAGGGGGACACCGGGGAGCTGTTTTTT.

The chain couples TRBV7-2 to TRBJ2-5, with TRBD2 matching 10 bases. This CDR3 has 15 residues. Germline CDR1 and CDR2: SGHTA and FQGNSA. J lost 1 base, V lost 8 bases, and 7 bases had no gene match. CDR3 sequence reads: CASGQSGGVQETQYF. The CDR3 DNA reads TGTGCCAGCGGTCAGAGCGGGGGGGTCCAAGAGACCCAGTACTTC.

The chain uses TRBV29-1 and TRBJ2-7; D unresolved. The CDR3 contains 15 residues. The germline CDR1 and CDR2 sequences are SQVTM and ANQGSEA. The germline V and J ends were trimmed by 6 bases and 4 bases, with 22 bases remaining between them. CDR3 bases: TGCAGCGTCAAGAGTGGGGTCACTGCCCTTTACGAGCAGTACTTC. Its protein product is CSVKSGVTALYEQYF.

The chain recombines TRBV6-1 with TRBJ1-3; no reliable D call. The germline V and J ends were trimmed by 5 bases and 6 bases, with 11 bases remaining between them. CDR1 and CDR2 from the germline V gene are MNHNS and SASEGT. The CDR3 spans 13 residues. CDR3: CASSPTTKNTIYF. The DNA for the CDR3 is TGTGCCAGCAGTCCCACGACTAAAAACACCATATATTTT.

The chain recombines TRBV19 with TRBJ1-5; weak D call: TRBD1 (5 bases). V lost 2 bases and J lost 1, with 12 bases in between. Germline CDR1 LNHDA, CDR2 SQIVND (reference sequence). This CDR3 has 16 amino acids. Here the CDR3 DNA reads TGTGCCAGTAGTATAATCCCAGGGCGAAGCAATCAGCCCCAGCATTTT. Its protein product is CASSIIPGRSNQPQHF. The whole variable domain, filled in from reference TRBV19 and TRBJ1-5, reads DGGITQSPKYLFRKEGQNVTLSCEQNLNHDAMYWYRQDPGQGLRLIYYSQIVNDFQKGDIAEGYSVSREKKESFPLTVTSAQKNPTAFYLCASSIIPGRSNQPQHFGDGTRLSIL.

The rearrangement links TRBV11-3 to TRBJ2-7, with TRBD1 matching 9 bases. Trimming at V came to 6 bases and at J to 6 bases, leaving 9 bases not matched to a gene. CDR1 SGHNT and CDR2 YENEEA come from the germline V gene. CDR3 length: 14 amino acids. The CDR3 region has the DNA TGTGCCAGCAGTAAGGGGACAGGGAGTCGCGAGCAGTACTTC. Encoded protein: CASSKGTGSREQYF. The full variable domain, its missing parts supplied by reference TRBV11-3 and TRBJ2-7, is EAGVVQSPRYKIIEKKQPVAFWCNPISGHNTLYWYLQNLGQGPELLIRYENEEAVDDSQLPKDRFSAERLKGVDSTLKIQPAELGDSAVYLCASSKGTGSREQYFGPGTRLTVT.

As regards this clone: At one end the junction does not follow the germline gene, possibly because of a read error. Other DNA sequences from this sample encode an identical CDR3 as well. The chain joins TRBV7-2 to TRBJ1-2; TRBD1 matches 7 bases. This CDR3 comprises 16 residues. CDR1 is SGHTA, CDR2 FQGNSA, per germline. The DNA of the CDR3 is TGTGCCAGCAGCTTAGTTTTGGGGACAGATAACTATGGCTACACCTTT. This codes for CASSLVLGTDNYGYTF.

J is TRBJ2-2 and V is TRBV11-1; D is perhaps TRBD2 (5 bases). The germline V and J ends were trimmed by 8 bases and 0 bases, with 13 bases remaining between them. Germline V gene sequence: CDR1 SGHAT, CDR2 FQDESV (reference sequence). CDR3 length equals 15 residues. Here the CDR3 DNA reads TGTGCCAGCGAGGGCCGGGCTACGAACACCGGGGAGCTGTTTTTT. This sequence encodes CASEGRATNTGELFF.

The chain joins TRBV9 to TRBJ2-3; D is uncertain. V dropped 0 bases and J dropped 1 base, with 6 bases sitting between them. The germline CDR1 and CDR2 sequences are SGDLS and YYNGEE. This CDR3 has 14 residues. In DNA, the CDR3 is TGTGCCAGCAGCGTAGGCCGTGGCACAGATACGCAGTATTTT. Translation: CASSVGRGTDTQYF.

The V and J genes are TRBV4-1 and TRBJ2-1; no definite D call. Trimming left V 0 bases short and J 7 bases short, with 4 bases between. CDR3 length equals 12 residues. Germline CDR1 and CDR2: MGHRA and YSYEKL. The CDR3 protein is CASSQDGNEQFF. The CDR3 nucleotides are TGCGCCAGCAGCCAAGATGGAAATGAGCAGTTCTTC.

The chain carries TRBV6-4 and TRBJ1-4; TRBD1 aligns across 8 bases. The V and J ends lost 7 bases and 7 bases, in that order; junction bases with no gene match: 20. This CDR3 spans 18 amino acids. In germline, CDR1 is MRHNA, CDR2 SNTAGT. The CDR3 here is CASKDRILERTGCEKLFF. In DNA, the CDR3 is TGTGCCAGCAAAGATCGGATATTAGAAAGGACAGGGTGTGAAAAACTGTTTTTT.

The chain uses TRBV10-3 and TRBJ2-1; TRBD1 matches at 12 bases. CDR1 is ENHRY and CDR2 is SYGVKD in the germline V gene. Trimming took 5 bases from V and 5 from J; bases not matched to a gene: 10. The CDR3 runs 17 residues. The CDR3, as DNA: TGTGCCATCAGTCACGGGACAGGGGGCATTTCTAACAATGAGCAGTTCTTC. Translated, it gives CAISHGTGGISNNEQFF.

This clone has just one count. This chain connects TRBV5-1 to TRBJ2-1, with D possibly TRBD2 on 5 matching bases. Germline values: CDR1 SGHRS, CDR2 YFSETQ. Trimming took off 7 bases at V and 7 bases at J, with 15 bases between the two ends. The CDR3 totals 13 residues. As DNA, the CDR3 is TGCGCCAGCGGAAGGGAGCGAGCGAATGAGCAGTTCTTC. This encodes CASGRERANEQFF.

The rearrangement joins TRBV7-2 to TRBJ2-3, with 9 bases matching TRBD2. The CDR3 has 14 residues. V lost 5 bases to trimming and J lost 5 bases; unmatched junction nucleotides: 5. From germline, CDR1 is SGHTA and CDR2 FQGNSA. The chain's CDR3 is CASSPGLAGDTQYF. In nucleotides, the CDR3 is TGTGCCAGCAGCCCGGGACTAGCAGGAGATACGCAGTATTTT.

The V gene is TRBV2, the J gene TRBJ1-3; D is uncertain. Germline-derived CDR1 and CDR2 are SNHLY and FYNNEI. The CDR3 runs to 14 residues. The V end lost 6 bases, the J end lost 0 bases, and 9 bases lay between the germline ends. The CDR3 nucleotides are TGTGCCAGCAGGGTACTGAACTCTGGAAACACCATATATTTT. It specifies CASRVLNSGNTIYF.

V and J are TRBV11-1 and TRBJ2-2; D ambiguous. Germline-derived CDR1 and CDR2 are SGHAT and FQDESV (reference sequence). V was trimmed by 0 bases and J by 6 bases, leaving 5 bases between them. The length of the CDR3 is 13 residues. The CDR3 nucleotides are TGTGCCAGCAGCTTAGCTGCCCCCGGGGAGCTGTTTTTT. It specifies CASSLAAPGELFF.

In this sample, this clone turned up once. This chain joins TRBV5-1 and TRBJ2-7, with TRBD1 identical over 7 bases. J gave up 2 bases and V 3 bases, and 2 bases lay outside the gene matches. Germline-derived CDR1 and CDR2 are SGHRS and YFSETQ. This CDR3 region has 13 residues. The CDR3 DNA is TGCGCCAGCAGCTGGGACAGTGCCTACGAGCAGTACTTC. Translated, it gives CASSWDSAYEQYF. The full variable domain, with the rest looked up from reference TRBV5-1 and TRBJ2-7, is KAGVTQTPRYLIKTRGQQVTLSCSPISGHRSVSWYQQTPGQGLQFLFEYFSETQRNKGNFPGRFSGRQFSNSRSEMNVSTLELGDSALYLCASSWDSAYEQYFGPGTRLTVT.

This clone was counted a few times. The chain uses TRBV9 and TRBJ1-1, with D perhaps TRBD1 (6 bases). The CDR3 is 15 residues long. Per the germline V gene, CDR1 is SGDLS and CDR2 is YYNGEE. Trimming shortened V by 2 bases and J by 0 bases, and 11 bases separated the two germline ends. The CDR3 bases are TGTGCCAGCAGCGTGGGGGGACAACTGAACACTGAAGCTTTCTTT. Encoded protein: CASSVGGQLNTEAFF.

The rearrangement uses TRBV4-2 and TRBJ2-3, with TRBD2 matching over 11 bases. Germline CDR1 LGHNA, CDR2 YNFKEQ. Trimming at V came to 5 bases and at J to 5 bases, leaving 6 bases not matched to a gene. The CDR3 has 15 residues. The CDR3 here is CASSDPGTSGDTQYF. CDR3 DNA: TGTGCCAGCAGCGACCCGGGGACTAGCGGAGATACGCAGTATTTT.

This chain joins TRBV30 and TRBJ2-7; 7 bases align to TRBD1. CDR1 is GTSNPN and CDR2 is SVGIG in the germline V gene (reference sequence). The CDR3 has 13 residues. J was trimmed by 4 bases and V by 1 base; bases with no gene match: 4. This CDR3 is CAWSEGALYEQYF. In DNA form, the CDR3 reads TGTGCCTGGAGTGAGGGGGCTCTATACGAGCAGTACTTC.

The rearrangement joins TRBV28 to TRBJ2-7; TRBD2 matches at 15 bases. The CDR3 is made up of 18 amino acids. After removal of 5 bases from V and 2 bases from J, the junction contained 10 bases not matched to a gene. Per germline, CDR1 MDHEN and CDR2 SYDVKM. As DNA, the CDR3 is TGTGCCAGCAGTCCACTGGGACTAGCGGGGGGAATTACCTACGAGCAGTACTTC. It yields the protein CASSPLGLAGGITYEQYF.